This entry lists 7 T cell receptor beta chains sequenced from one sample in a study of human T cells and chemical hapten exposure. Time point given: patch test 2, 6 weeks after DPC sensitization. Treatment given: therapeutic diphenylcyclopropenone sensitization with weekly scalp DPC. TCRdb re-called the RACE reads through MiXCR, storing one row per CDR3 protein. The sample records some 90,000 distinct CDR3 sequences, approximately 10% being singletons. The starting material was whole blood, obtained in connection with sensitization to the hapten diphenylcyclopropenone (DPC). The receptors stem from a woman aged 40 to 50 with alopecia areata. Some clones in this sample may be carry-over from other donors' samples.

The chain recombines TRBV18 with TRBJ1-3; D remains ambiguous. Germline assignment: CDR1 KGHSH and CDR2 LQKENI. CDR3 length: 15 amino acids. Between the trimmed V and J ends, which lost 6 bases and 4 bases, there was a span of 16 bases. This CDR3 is CASSPMKAPGNTIYF. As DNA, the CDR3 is TGTGCCAGCTCTCCGATGAAGGCCCCCGGAAACACCATATATTTT.

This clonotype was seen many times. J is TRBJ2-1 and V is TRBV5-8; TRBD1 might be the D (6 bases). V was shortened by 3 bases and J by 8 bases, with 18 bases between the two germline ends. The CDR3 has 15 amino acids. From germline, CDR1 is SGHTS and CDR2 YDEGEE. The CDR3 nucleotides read TGTGCCAGCAGCTACCCCAGGGGCCGGCCATATGAGCAGTTCTTC. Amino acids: CASSYPRGRPYEQFF.

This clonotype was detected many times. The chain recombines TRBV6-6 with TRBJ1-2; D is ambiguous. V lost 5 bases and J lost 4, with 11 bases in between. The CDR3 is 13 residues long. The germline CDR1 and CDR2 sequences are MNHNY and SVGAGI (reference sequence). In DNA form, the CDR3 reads TGTGCCAGCAGTCCCGACGGTACCTATGGCTACACCTTC. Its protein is CASSPDGTYGYTF.

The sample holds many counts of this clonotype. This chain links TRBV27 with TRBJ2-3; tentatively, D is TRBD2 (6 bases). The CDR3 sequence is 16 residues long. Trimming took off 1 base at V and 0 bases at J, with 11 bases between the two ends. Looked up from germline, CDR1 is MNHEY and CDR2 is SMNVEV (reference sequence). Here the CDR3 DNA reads TGTGCCAGCAGTTTATGGAGGGCCTCTAGCACAGATACGCAGTATTTT. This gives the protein CASSLWRASSTDTQYF.

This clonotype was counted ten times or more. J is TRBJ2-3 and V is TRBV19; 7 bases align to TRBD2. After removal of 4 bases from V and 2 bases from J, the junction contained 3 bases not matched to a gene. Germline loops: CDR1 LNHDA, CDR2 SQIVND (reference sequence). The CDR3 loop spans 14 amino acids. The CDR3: CASSNAGVTDTQYF. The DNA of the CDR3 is TGTGCCAGTAGTAACGCGGGGGTCACAGATACGCAGTATTTT.

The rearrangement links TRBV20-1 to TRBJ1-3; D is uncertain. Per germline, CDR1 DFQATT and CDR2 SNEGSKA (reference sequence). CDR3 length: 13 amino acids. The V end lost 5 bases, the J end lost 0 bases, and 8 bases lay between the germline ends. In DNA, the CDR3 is TGCAGTGCTCCGGGAGACTCTGGAAACACCATATATTTT. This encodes CSAPGDSGNTIYF.

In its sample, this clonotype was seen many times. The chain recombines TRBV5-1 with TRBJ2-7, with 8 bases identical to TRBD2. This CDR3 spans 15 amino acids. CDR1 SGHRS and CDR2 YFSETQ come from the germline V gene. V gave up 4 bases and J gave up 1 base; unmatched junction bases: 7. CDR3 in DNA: TGCGCCAGCAGCCCAAGCGGGAGTGAATCCTACGAGCAGTACTTC. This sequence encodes CASSPSGSESYEQYF.